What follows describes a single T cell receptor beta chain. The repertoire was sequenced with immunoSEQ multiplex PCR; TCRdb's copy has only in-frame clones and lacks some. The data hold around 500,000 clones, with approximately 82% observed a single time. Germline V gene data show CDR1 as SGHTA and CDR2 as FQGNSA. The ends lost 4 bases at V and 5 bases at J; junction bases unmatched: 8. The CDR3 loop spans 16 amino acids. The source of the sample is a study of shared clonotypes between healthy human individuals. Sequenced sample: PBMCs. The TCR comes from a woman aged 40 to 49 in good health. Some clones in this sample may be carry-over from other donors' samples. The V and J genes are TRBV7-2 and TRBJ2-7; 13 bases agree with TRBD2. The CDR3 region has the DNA TGTGCCAGCAGCTCCCGGACTAGCGGGAGTGGCCACGAGCAGTACTTC. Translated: CASSSRTSGSGHEQYF.